One sample yielded the 25 T cell receptor beta chains listed below, sequenced in a study of blood T cell repertoires in COVID-19. TCRdb's table, derived via immunoSEQ multiplex PCR, lists solely in-frame clones and lacks some. The data contain roughly 100,000 clones, 88% of them seen just once; the ten biggest clones take up about 3%. The sample consisted of peripheral blood. These receptors were collected from a human donor in a cohort sampled during active COVID-19.

The chain has TRBV7-8 and TRBJ2-5, with TRBD1 as a possible D gene (6 bases). The CDR3 sequence is 15 residues long. The V gene lost 7 bases and the J gene lost 2 bases, with 17 bases spanning the gap. From germline, CDR1 is SGHVS and CDR2 FQNEAQ. DNA of the CDR3: TGTGCCAGCATCCCACAGGGACCCGATCAAGAGACCCAGTACTTC. Amino acid sequence: CASIPQGPDQETQYF.

This chain connects TRBV27 to TRBJ1-6, with 7 bases lining up with TRBD1. Germline CDR1 and CDR2: MNHEY and SMNVEV (reference sequence). Trimming removed 6 bases from V and 0 bases from J; junction bases left unmatched: 14. This CDR3 spans 19 amino acids. For the CDR3, the DNA is TGTGCCAGCAGAAGATCTACCGGGACAGTTAGCTCCTATAATTCACCCCTCCACTTT. Translation: CASRRSTGTVSSYNSPLHF.

CDR3 in amino acids: CASSSGEQTQYF. The CDR3 DNA is TGTGCCAGCAGTTCCGGAGAACAGACCCAGTACTTC. The chain has TRBV12-3 or TRBV12-4 and TRBJ2-5; no reliable D call. The V and J ends lost 4 bases and 6 bases respectively, with 9 bases between them. This CDR3 is 12 amino acids long.

The J gene is TRBJ1-6, the V gene TRBV30; D perhaps matches TRBD1 (6 bases). The CDR3 runs to 15 residues. The germline CDR1 and CDR2 sequences are GTSNPN and SVGIG (reference sequence). V was clipped by 3 bases and J by 6 bases, with 15 bases between them. This chain's CDR3 is CAWRIGGEINSPLHF. The CDR3 nucleotides are TGTGCCTGGAGGATTGGGGGCGAAATTAATTCACCCCTCCACTTT.

The V gene is TRBV12-3 or TRBV12-4, the J gene TRBJ2-1; possibly TRBD2 for D (5 bases). V lost 2 bases and J 9 bases, leaving 11 bases between the germline ends. The CDR3 length is 13 residues. DNA for the CDR3: TGTGCCAGCAGTTTAACGGGGATAGGTGAGCAGTTCTTC. Translated, it gives CASSLTGIGEQFF.

The J gene is TRBJ1-1, the V gene TRBV2; D uncertain. The CDR3 has 13 amino acids. CDR1 and CDR2 from the germline V gene are SNHLY and FYNNEI. The germline V and J ends were trimmed by 9 bases and 3 bases, with 14 bases remaining between them. The CDR3 DNA reads as TGTGCCAGAGGAGCGAGAAGAGACACTGAAGCTTTCTTT. It encodes CARGARRDTEAFF.

This clone was seen a single time. The chain uses TRBV5-6 and TRBJ2-4; TRBD2 matches 7 bases. V shed 0 bases and J 8 bases; nucleotides not matched to a gene: 8. Looked up from germline, CDR1 is SGHDT and CDR2 is YYEEEE. The CDR3 has 15 residues. DNA of the CDR3: TGTGCCAGCAGCTTGGTTGGGGGAGGGGCAGACATTCAGTACTTC. It is translated as CASSLVGGGADIQYF.

The chain recombines TRBV28 with TRBJ1-5, with no clear D. Germline CDR1 and CDR2: MDHEN and SYDVKM. CDR3 length: 15 residues. Trimming removed 5 bases at V and 0 bases at J, with 11 bases between. The DNA of the CDR3 is TGTGCCAGCAGTAAACAGAGATATAGCAATCAGCCCCAGCATTTT. Its translation is CASSKQRYSNQPQHF.

V is TRBV14 and J is TRBJ2-3; 10 bases are a match to TRBD2. Germline CDR1 reads SGHDN; CDR2 reads FVKESK. The CDR3 length is 17 residues. V gave up 0 bases and J gave up 4 bases; unmatched junction bases: 7. CDR3: CASSQDQSGGGADTQYF. The DNA for the CDR3 is TGTGCCAGCAGCCAAGATCAGAGCGGGGGGGGCGCAGATACGCAGTATTTT.

The J gene is TRBJ1-5, the V gene TRBV29-1, with TRBD1 as a possible D gene (5 bases). Germline V gene sequence: CDR1 SQVTM, CDR2 ANQGSEA. The CDR3 totals 15 residues. Trimming took off 4 bases at V and 2 bases at J, with 15 bases between the two ends. The CDR3 spells CSVVVGGLGNQPQHF. The CDR3 coding sequence is TGCAGCGTTGTAGTCGGGGGGTTGGGCAATCAGCCCCAGCATTTT. Together with reference TRBV29-1 and TRBJ1-5, the CDR3 gives the full variable domain: SAVISQKPSRDICQRGTSLTIQCQVDSQVTMMFWYRQQPGQSLTLIATANQGSEATYESGFVIDKFPISRPNLTFSTLTVSNMSPEDSSIYLCSVVVGGLGNQPQHFGDGTRLSIL.

V is TRBV4-3 and J is TRBJ2-7; 11 bases fit TRBD2. Germline V gene lookup returns CDR1 LGHNA and CDR2 YSLEER. The CDR3 runs 18 residues. Unmatched junction bases numbered 13, after V lost 5 bases and J lost 1 base. The DNA of the CDR3 is TGCGCCAGCAGCTCACAAGTCGGGACTAGCGGCCTTTCCTACGAGCAGTACTTC. It encodes CASSSQVGTSGLSYEQYF.

The chain combines TRBV5-4 with TRBJ1-1, with D perhaps matching TRBD1 (5 bases). The CDR3 is 14 amino acids. Trimming cost V 1 base and J 3 bases, with 10 bases left between them. In germline, CDR1 is SGHNT, CDR2 YYREEE (reference sequence). The CDR3 region has the DNA TGTGCCAGCAGCTTGTCCAGGGCGGACACTGAAGCTTTCTTT. This gives the protein CASSLSRADTEAFF.

The CDR3 is CASRRGGSQDTQYF. The CDR3, as DNA: TGTGCCAGCCGCCGGGGGGGATCTCAAGATACGCAGTATTTT. The chain is built from TRBV5-4 and TRBJ2-3; 8 bases are a match to TRBD2. The CDR3 has 14 residues. Looked up from germline, CDR1 is SGHNT and CDR2 is YYREEE (reference sequence). The J segment lost 5 bases and the V segment lost 7 bases, leaving 9 bases of the junction unmatched. Drawing the rest from reference TRBV5-4 and TRBJ2-3, the complete variable domain is ETGVTQSPTHLIKTRGQQVTLRCSSQSGHNTVSWYQQALGQGPQFIFQYYREEENGRGNFPPRFSGLQFPNYSSELNVNALELDDSALYLCASRRGGSQDTQYFGPGTRLTVL.

The V gene is TRBV3-1 (or the pseudogene TRBV3-2), the J gene TRBJ1-1; D not certain. The CDR3 spans 13 residues. The germline V and J ends were trimmed by 4 bases and 4 bases, with 10 bases remaining between them. Germline CDR1 is LGHDT and CDR2 is YNNKEL (reference sequence). CDR3 protein: CASSLHSGTEAFF. CDR3 in DNA: TGTGCCAGCAGCCTACATTCAGGCACTGAAGCTTTCTTT.

The chain couples TRBV4-3 to TRBJ2-7; no clear D gene. Trimming took 0 bases from V and 0 from J, leaving 12 bases between them. The CDR3 runs 16 residues. Germline-derived CDR1 and CDR2 are LGHNA and YSLEER. The CDR3 nucleotides are TGCGCCAGCAGCCAAGACCCCGACACGGCCTCCTACGAGCAGTACTTC. Its translation is CASSQDPDTASYEQYF.

This rearrangement joins TRBV5-4 to TRBJ1-2; D gene ambiguous. V lost 0 bases and J lost 5, with 5 bases in between. In germline, CDR1 is SGHNT, CDR2 YYREEE (reference sequence). The CDR3 has 12 amino acids. DNA of the CDR3: TGTGCCAGCAGCTTGGTCCAGTATGGCTACACCTTC. Protein sequence: CASSLVQYGYTF. Full variable domain (remainder filled in from reference TRBV5-4 and TRBJ1-2): ETGVTQSPTHLIKTRGQQVTLRCSSQSGHNTVSWYQQALGQGPQFIFQYYREEENGRGNFPPRFSGLQFPNYSSELNVNALELDDSALYLCASSLVQYGYTFGSGTRLTVV.

The genes are TRBV6-1 and TRBJ1-4; 7 bases are a match to TRBD1. V trimming: 2 bases; J trimming: 4 bases; junction bases outside the gene matches: 4. The CDR3 sequence is 15 residues long. Per germline, CDR1 MNHNS and CDR2 SASEGT. The CDR3 is CASSESGGINEKLFF. The CDR3 nucleotides are TGTGCCAGCAGTGAATCAGGGGGTATTAATGAAAAACTGTTTTTT.

J is TRBJ2-3 and V is TRBV19; D gene unclear. This CDR3 comprises 14 residues. Germline assignment: CDR1 LNHDA and CDR2 SQIVND (reference sequence). V was shortened by 7 bases and J by 0 bases, with 11 bases between the two germline ends. The CDR3 here is CASNTARSTDTQYF. For the CDR3, the DNA is TGTGCCAGTAACACCGCGAGGAGCACAGATACGCAGTATTTT.

The V gene is TRBV10-1, the J gene TRBJ2-3; D may be TRBD1 (6 bases). Germline V gene lookup returns CDR1 WNHNN and CDR2 SYGVQD (reference sequence). The CDR3 is made up of 15 amino acids. V dropped 3 bases and J dropped 6 bases, with 16 bases sitting between them. CDR3 amino acids: CASSDIQGRWDTQYF. The CDR3 nucleotides are TGCGCCAGCAGTGACATACAGGGACGGTGGGATACGCAGTATTTT.

The genes are TRBV10-3 and TRBJ1-1, with D uncertain. V lost 3 bases and J 8 bases, leaving 7 bases between the germline ends. Per the germline V gene, CDR1 is ENHRY and CDR2 is SYGVKD. The CDR3 is made up of 11 amino acids. CDR3 protein: CAISEGGEAFF. CDR3 in DNA: TGTGCCATCAGTGAAGGAGGGGAAGCTTTCTTT.

The rearrangement links TRBV28 to TRBJ2-6; possibly TRBD2 for D (5 bases). The length of the CDR3 is 13 residues. The ends were cut back, 8 bases at V and 8 bases at J, with 13 bases in the middle. Germline CDR1 is MDHEN and CDR2 is SYDVKM. In DNA, the CDR3 is TGTGCCAGCGATGCCCCCGGGACCAACGTCCTGACTTTC. Protein: CASDAPGTNVLTF.

The chain links TRBV6-5 to TRBJ2-7, with 9 nucleotides matching TRBD2. The CDR3 runs to 12 residues. Looked up from germline, CDR1 is MNHEY and CDR2 is SVGAGI. V trimming: 7 bases; J trimming: 6 bases; junction bases outside the gene matches: 4. This chain's CDR3 is CASKGTSIEQYF. As DNA, the CDR3 is TGTGCCAGCAAAGGGACTAGCATCGAGCAGTACTTC.

This sequence joins TRBV30 and TRBJ1-2; no definite D call. The CDR3 runs 13 residues. Germline-derived CDR1 and CDR2 are GTSNPN and SVGIG (reference sequence). The germline V and J ends were trimmed by 0 bases and 8 bases, with 13 bases remaining between them. CDR3: CAWSVSTEVGYTF. CDR3 in DNA: TGTGCCTGGAGTGTATCCACCGAGGTCGGCTACACCTTC. Full variable domain (missing parts from reference TRBV30 and TRBJ1-2): SQTIHQWPATLVQPVGSPLSLECTVEGTSNPNLYWYRQAAGRGLQLLFYSVGIGQISSEVPQNLSASRPQDRQFILSSKKLLLSDSGFYLCAWSVSTEVGYTFGSGTRLTVV.

The chain combines TRBV18 with TRBJ1-2; 12 positions agree with TRBD1. Losses at the gene ends were 1 base for V and 9 bases for J; bases not matched to a gene: 6. The CDR3 runs to 15 residues. CDR1 KGHSH and CDR2 LQKENI come from the germline V gene. CDR3 region: CASSPLEGTGGSYTF. The CDR3 bases are TGTGCCAGCTCACCACTAGAGGGGACAGGGGGCAGCTACACCTTC. Full variable domain (outside the CDR3, taken from reference TRBV18 and TRBJ1-2): NAGVMQNPRHLVRRRGQEARLRCSPMKGHSHVYWYRQLPEEGLKFMVYLQKENIIDESGMPKERFSAEFPKEGPSILRIQQVVRGDSAAYFCASSPLEGTGGSYTFGSGTRLTVV.

DNA for the CDR3: TGTGCCAGCAGCCCTACGAATCCCCAAGTATTAGGGTCGGCGGGAGTCTACGAGCAGTACTTC. Translation: CASSPTNPQVLGSAGVYEQYF. The V call is TRBV21-1, the J call TRBJ2-7; the D call in the table, TRBD2, was not verified against the DNA. TRBV21-1 is labeled a pseudogene. The CDR3 extends over 21 amino acids.